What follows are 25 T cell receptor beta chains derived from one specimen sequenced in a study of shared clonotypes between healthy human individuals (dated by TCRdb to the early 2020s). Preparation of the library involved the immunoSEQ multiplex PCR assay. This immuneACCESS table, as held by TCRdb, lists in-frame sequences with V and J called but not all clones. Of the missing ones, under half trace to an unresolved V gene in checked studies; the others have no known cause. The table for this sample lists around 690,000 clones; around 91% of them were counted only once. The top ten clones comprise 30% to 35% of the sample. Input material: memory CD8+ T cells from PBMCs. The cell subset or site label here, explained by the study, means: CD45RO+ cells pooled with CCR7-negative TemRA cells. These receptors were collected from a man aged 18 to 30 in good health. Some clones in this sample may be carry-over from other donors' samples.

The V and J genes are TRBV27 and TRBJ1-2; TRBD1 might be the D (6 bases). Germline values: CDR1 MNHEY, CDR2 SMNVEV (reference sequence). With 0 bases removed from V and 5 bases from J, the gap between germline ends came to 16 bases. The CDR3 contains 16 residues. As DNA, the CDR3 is TGTGCCAGCAGTTTATCAACGGGGGGCCTAAGTTATGGCTACACCTTC. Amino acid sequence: CASSLSTGGLSYGYTF.

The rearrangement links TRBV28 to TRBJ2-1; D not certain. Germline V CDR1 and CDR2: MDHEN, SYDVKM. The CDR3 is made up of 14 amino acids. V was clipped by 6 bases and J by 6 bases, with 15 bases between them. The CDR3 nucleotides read TGTGCCAGCAGGCCGCAAGTGGGTTCCAATGAGCAGTTCTTC. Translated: CASRPQVGSNEQFF.

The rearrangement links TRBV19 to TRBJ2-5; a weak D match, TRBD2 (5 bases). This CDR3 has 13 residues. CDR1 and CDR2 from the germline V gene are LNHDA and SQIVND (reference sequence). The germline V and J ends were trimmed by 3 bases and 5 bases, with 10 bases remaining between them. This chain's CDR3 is CASSMDGEETQYF. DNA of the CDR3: TGTGCCAGTAGTATGGACGGGGAGGAGACCCAGTACTTC.

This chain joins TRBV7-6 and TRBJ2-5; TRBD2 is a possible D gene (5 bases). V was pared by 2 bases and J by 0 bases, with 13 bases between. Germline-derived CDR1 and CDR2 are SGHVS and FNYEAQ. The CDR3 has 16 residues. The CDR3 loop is CASSLSGWADQETQYF. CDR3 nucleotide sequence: TGTGCCAGCAGCTTAAGCGGCTGGGCGGACCAAGAGACCCAGTACTTC.

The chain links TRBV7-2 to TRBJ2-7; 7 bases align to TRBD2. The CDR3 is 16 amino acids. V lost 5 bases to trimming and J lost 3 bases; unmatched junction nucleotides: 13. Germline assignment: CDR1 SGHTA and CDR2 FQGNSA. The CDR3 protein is CASSLLPSGSGYEQYF. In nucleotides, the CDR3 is TGTGCCAGCAGCCTCCTCCCTAGCGGTTCAGGCTACGAGCAGTACTTC.

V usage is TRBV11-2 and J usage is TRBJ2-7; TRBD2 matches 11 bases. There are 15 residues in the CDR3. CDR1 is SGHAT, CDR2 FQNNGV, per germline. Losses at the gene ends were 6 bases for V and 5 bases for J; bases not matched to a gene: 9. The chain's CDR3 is CASSPVAGGRNEQYF. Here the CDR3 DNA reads TGTGCCAGCAGTCCCGTAGCGGGAGGGCGAAACGAGCAGTACTTC.

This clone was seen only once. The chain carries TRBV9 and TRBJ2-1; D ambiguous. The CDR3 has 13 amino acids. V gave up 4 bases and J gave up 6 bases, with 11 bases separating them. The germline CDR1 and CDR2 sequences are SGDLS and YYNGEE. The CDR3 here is CASSPTISNEQFF. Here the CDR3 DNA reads TGTGCCAGCAGCCCGACCATTTCCAATGAGCAGTTCTTC.

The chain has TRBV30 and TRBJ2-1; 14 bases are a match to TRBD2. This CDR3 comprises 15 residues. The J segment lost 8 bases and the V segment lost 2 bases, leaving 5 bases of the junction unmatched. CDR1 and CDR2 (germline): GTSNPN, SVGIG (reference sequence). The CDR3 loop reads CAWSNPGLAGDEQFF. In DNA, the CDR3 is TGTGCCTGGAGTAATCCGGGACTAGCGGGAGATGAGCAGTTCTTC.

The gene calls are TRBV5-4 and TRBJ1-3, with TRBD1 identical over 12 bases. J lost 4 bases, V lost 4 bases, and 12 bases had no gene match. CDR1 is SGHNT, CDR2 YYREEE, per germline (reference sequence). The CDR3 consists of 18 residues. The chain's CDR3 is CASSPGPGTGGGGNTIYF. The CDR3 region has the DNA TGTGCCAGCAGCCCTGGTCCCGGGACAGGGGGCGGGGGAAACACCATATATTTT.

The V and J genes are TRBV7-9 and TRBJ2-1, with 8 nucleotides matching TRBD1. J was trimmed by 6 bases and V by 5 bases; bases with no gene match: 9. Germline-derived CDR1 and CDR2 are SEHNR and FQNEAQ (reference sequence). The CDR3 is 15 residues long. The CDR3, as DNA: TGTGCCAGCAGCCCCCGGACAGGGTTTTTCAATGAGCAGTTCTTC. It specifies CASSPRTGFFNEQFF.

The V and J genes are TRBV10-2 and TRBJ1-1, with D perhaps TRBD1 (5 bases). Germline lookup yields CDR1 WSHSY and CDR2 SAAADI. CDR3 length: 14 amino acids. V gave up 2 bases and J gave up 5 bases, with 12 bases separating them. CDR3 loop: CASSEPAGNTEAFF. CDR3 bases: TGCGCCAGCAGTGAGCCCGCAGGGAATACTGAAGCTTTCTTT.

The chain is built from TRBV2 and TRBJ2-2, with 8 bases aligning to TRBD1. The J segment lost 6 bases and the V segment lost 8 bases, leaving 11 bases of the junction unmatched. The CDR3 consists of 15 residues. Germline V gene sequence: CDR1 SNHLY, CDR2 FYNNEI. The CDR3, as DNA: TGTGCCAGCCGCGACAGGGGAGGCAGGTCCGGGGAGCTGTTTTTT. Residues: CASRDRGGRSGELFF.

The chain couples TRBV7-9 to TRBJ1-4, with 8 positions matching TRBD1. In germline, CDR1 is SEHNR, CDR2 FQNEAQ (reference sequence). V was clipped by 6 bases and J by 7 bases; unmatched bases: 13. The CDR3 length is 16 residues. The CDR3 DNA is TGTGCCAGCAGGCCCACCAGGGGGCAGCTTTTTGAAAAACTGTTTTTT. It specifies CASRPTRGQLFEKLFF.

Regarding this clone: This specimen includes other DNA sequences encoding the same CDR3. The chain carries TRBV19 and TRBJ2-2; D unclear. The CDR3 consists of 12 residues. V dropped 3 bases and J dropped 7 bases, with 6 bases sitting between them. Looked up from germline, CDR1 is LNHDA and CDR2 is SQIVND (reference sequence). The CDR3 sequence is CASSIGGGELFF. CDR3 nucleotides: TGTGCCAGTAGTATTGGCGGCGGGGAGCTGTTTTTT.

Written as DNA, the CDR3 is TGTGCCAGCAGCCCAACAACGATCACAGATACGCAGTATTTT. Its protein is CASSPTTITDTQYF. This sequence joins TRBV7-9 and TRBJ2-3; D gene ambiguous. Germline CDR1 is SEHNR and CDR2 is FQNEAQ (reference sequence). The CDR3 consists of 14 residues. V was shortened by 5 bases and J by 2 bases, with 11 bases between the two germline ends.

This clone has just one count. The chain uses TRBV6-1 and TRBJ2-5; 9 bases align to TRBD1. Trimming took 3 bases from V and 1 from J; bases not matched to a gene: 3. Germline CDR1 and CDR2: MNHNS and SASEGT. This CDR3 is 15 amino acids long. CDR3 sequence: CASSDWDRAQETQYF. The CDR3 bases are TGTGCCAGCAGTGACTGGGACAGGGCCCAAGAGACCCAGTACTTC.

The DNA for the CDR3 is TGTGCCAGCAGCCCGGGGGGGATCCAAGAGACCCAGTACTTC. The encoded protein is CASSPGGIQETQYF. J is TRBJ2-5 and V is TRBV9; 8 bases line up with TRBD2. Germline-derived CDR1 and CDR2 are SGDLS and YYNGEE. The CDR3 consists of 14 residues. The J segment lost 1 base and the V segment lost 4 bases, leaving 3 bases of the junction unmatched.

CDR3 coding DNA: TGCGCCAGCAGCGGGCTAGCGCGAACTTACAATGAGCAGTTCTTC. Protein sequence: CASSGLARTYNEQFF. The chain recombines TRBV5-1 with TRBJ2-1; perhaps TRBD2 as D (6 bases). Germline loops: CDR1 SGHRS, CDR2 YFSETQ. This CDR3 has 15 residues. Trimming pared 4 bases from V and 4 bases from J, leaving 15 bases between.

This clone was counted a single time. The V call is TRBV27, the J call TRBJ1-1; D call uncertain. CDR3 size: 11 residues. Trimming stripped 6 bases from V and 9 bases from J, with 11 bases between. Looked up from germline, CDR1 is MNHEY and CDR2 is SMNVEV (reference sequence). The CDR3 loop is CASRTGPQAFF. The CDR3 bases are TGTGCCAGCAGAACCGGGCCCCAAGCTTTCTTT.

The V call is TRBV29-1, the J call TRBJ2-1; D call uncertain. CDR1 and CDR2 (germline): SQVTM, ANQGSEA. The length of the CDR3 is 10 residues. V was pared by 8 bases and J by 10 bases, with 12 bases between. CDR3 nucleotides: TGCAGCACCCAAGTTTCGGAGCAGTTCTTC. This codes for CSTQVSEQFF.

The CDR3 sequence: CASSRGGLYYNEQFF. The CDR3 nucleotides are TGTGCCAGCAGCCGGGGGGGACTCTATTACAATGAGCAGTTCTTC. The V call is TRBV9, the J call TRBJ2-1; TRBD2 aligns across 8 bases. Per the germline V gene, CDR1 is SGDLS and CDR2 is YYNGEE. The CDR3 totals 15 residues. J was trimmed by 4 bases and V by 4 bases; bases with no gene match: 7.

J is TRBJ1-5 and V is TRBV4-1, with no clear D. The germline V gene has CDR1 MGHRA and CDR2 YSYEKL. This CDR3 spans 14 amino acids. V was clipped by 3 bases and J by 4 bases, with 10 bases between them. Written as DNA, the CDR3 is TGCGCCAGCAGCCAGAAAGACCCTAATCAGCCCCAGCATTTT. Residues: CASSQKDPNQPQHF.

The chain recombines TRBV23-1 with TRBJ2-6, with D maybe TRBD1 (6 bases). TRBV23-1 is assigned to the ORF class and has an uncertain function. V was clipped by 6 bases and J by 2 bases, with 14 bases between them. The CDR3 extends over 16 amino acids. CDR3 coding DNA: TGCGCCAGCAGCCAGAGACAGGTCCCTGGGGCCAACGTCCTGACTTTC. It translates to CASSQRQVPGANVLTF.

This chain's CDR3 is CASSDWGANTGELFF. The CDR3 bases are TGTGCCAGCAGTGACTGGGGTGCGAACACCGGGGAGCTGTTTTTT. J is TRBJ2-2 and V is TRBV6-4, with D hard to call. V lost 1 base, J lost 0 bases, and 6 bases lay in between. CDR1 is MRHNA, CDR2 SNTAGT, per germline. CDR3 length: 15 residues.

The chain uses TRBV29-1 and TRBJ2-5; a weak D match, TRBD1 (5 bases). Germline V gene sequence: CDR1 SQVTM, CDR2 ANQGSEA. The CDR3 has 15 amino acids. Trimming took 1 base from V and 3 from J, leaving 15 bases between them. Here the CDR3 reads CSVEVDFVGEETQYF. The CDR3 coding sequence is TGCAGCGTTGAAGTCGATTTTGTAGGGGAAGAGACCCAGTACTTC.